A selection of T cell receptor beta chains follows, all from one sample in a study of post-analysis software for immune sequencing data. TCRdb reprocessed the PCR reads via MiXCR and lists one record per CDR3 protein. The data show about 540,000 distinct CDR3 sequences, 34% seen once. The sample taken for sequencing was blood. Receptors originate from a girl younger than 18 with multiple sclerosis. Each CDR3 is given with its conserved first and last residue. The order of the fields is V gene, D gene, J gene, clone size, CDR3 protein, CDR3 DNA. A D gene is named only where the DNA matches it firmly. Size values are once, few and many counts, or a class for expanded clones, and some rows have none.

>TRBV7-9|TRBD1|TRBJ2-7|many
CASSSPGQSYEQYF
TGTGCCAGCAGCTCCCCGGGACAGTCCTACGAGCAGTACTTC
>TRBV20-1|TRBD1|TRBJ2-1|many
CSAMTGSYNEQFF
TGCAGTGCTATGACAGGGTCCTACAATGAGCAGTTCTTC
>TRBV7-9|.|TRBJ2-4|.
CASSFQGQNIQYF
TGTGCCAGCAGCTTTCAGGGGCAAAACATTCAGTACTTC
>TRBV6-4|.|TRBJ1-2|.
CASSAQERGHGYTF
TGTGCCAGCAGCGCCCAGGAAAGGGGCCATGGCTACACCTTC
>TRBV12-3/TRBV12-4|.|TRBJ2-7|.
CASSQRSFGYEQYF
TGTGCCAGCAGTCAGAGGAGCTTTGGATACGAGCAGTACTTC
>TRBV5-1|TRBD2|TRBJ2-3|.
CASSSRAGGTDTQYF
TGCGCCAGCAGCTCCAGAGCGGGGGGGACAGATACGCAGTATTTT
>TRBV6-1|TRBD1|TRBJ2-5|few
CASSEITGGASTQYF
TGTGCCAGCAGTGAGATAACAGGGGGCGCCTCGACCCAGTACTTC
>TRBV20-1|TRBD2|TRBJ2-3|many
CSASLAGGPADTQYF
TGCAGTGCTAGCTTAGCGGGGGGGCCCGCAGATACGCAGTATTTT
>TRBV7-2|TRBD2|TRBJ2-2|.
CASSLGLVGELFF
TGTGCCAGCAGCCTCGGACTAGTCGGGGAGCTGTTTTTT
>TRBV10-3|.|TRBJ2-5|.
CATQAGADEETQYF
TGTGCCACCCAGGCGGGGGCGGACGAAGAGACCCAGTACTTC
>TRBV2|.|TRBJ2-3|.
CASRSRPADTQYF
TGTGCCAGCAGATCGAGGCCCGCAGATACGCAGTATTTT
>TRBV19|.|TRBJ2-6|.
CASSMGGDGANVLTF
TGTGCCAGTAGTATGGGGGGAGATGGGGCCAACGTCCTGACTTTC
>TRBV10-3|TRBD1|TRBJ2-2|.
CAINRDRGVTGELFF
TGTGCCATCAACCGGGACAGGGGGGTCACCGGGGAGCTGTTTTTT
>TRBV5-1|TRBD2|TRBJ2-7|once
CASSLELAGHYEQYF
TGCGCCAGCAGCTTGGAACTAGCGGGTCACTACGAGCAGTACTTC
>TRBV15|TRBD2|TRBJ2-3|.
CATSRGGADTQYF
TGTGCCACCAGCAGGGGGGGGGCAGATACGCAGTATTTT
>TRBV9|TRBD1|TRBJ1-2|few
CASSVAGQGLVNYGYTF
TGTGCCAGCAGCGTAGCGGGACAGGGTCTAGTTAACTATGGCTACACCTTC
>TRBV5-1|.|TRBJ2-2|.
CASSLVGGPLTGELFF
TGCGCCAGCAGCTTGGTGGGGGGCCCCCTCACCGGGGAGCTGTTTTTT
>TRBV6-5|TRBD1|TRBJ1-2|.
CASSSPGTAHYGYTF
TGTGCCAGCAGTTCTCCCGGGACAGCACACTATGGCTACACCTTC
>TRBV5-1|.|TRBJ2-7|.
CASKDWATYEQYF
TGCGCCAGCAAAGACTGGGCTACCTACGAGCAGTACTTC
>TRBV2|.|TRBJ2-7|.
CASSVGAVFPYEQYF
TGTGCCAGCAGTGTCGGGGCTGTCTTTCCCTACGAGCAGTACTTC
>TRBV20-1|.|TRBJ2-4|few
CSAQRGVASIQYF
TGCAGTGCTCAGAGAGGGGTAGCGAGCATTCAGTACTTC
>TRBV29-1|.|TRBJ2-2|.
CSVEPTPYTGELFF
TGCAGCGTTGAGCCCACCCCCTACACCGGGGAGCTGTTTTTT
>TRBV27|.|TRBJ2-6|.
CASTKASGANVRTF
TGTGCCAGCACTAAGGCCTCTGGGGCCAACGTCCGGACTTTC
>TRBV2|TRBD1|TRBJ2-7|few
CAIPGQGIHEQYF
TGTGCCATTCCCGGACAGGGGATACACGAGCAGTACTTC
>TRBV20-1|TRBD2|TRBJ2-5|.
CSAGGRAGGLQETQYF
TGCAGTGCAGGGGGGAGGGCGGGGGGCCTCCAAGAGACCCAGTACTTC
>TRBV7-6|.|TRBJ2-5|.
CASSLAGGVARETQYF
TGTGCCAGCAGCTTAGCCGGCGGGGTGGCCCGGGAGACCCAGTACTTC
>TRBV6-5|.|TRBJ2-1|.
CASSYSRGSNEQFF
TGTGCCAGCAGTTACTCCCGGGGTTCCAATGAGCAGTTCTTC
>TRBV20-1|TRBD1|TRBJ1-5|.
CSAETGTGARGNQPQHF
TGCAGTGCTGAAACCGGGACAGGGGCCCGGGGCAATCAGCCCCAGCATTTT
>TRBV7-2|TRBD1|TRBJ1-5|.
CASSSTGGENQPQHF
TGTGCCAGCAGCTCAACAGGGGGCGAGAATCAGCCCCAGCATTTT
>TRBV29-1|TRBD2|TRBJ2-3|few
CSVVTGLANPDTQYF
TGCAGCGTTGTAACCGGACTAGCGAATCCAGATACGCAGTATTTT
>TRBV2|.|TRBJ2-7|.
CASLQVRWDEQYF
TGTGCCAGCCTTCAGGTTAGGTGGGACGAGCAGTACTTC
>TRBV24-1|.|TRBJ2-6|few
CATELSGANVLTF
TGTGCCACCGAGCTTTCTGGGGCCAACGTCCTGACTTTC
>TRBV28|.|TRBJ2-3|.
CASSSRRDTQYF
TGTGCCAGCAGTTCCAGGAGAGATACGCAGTATTTT
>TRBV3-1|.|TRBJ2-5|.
CASNLRHTQETQYF
TGTGCCAGCAACCTCAGGCACACTCAAGAGACCCAGTACTTC
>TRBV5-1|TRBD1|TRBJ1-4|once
CASSPTARTGLGEKLFF
TGCGCCAGCAGCCCAACGGCTCGGACAGGGCTGGGGGAAAAACTGTTTTTT
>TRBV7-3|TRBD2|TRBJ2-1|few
CASSQASGGYNEQFF
TGTGCCAGCAGCCAGGCTAGCGGGGGCTACAATGAGCAGTTCTTC
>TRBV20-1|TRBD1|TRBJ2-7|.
CSARDLDRGLVFYNEQYF
TGCAGTGCTAGAGATTTGGACAGGGGGCTTGTTTTCTACAATGAGCAGTACTTC
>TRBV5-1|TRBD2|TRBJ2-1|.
CASSLPRTSGGANNEQFF
TGCGCCAGCAGCCTACCCCGGACTAGCGGGGGGGCAAACAATGAGCAGTTCTTC
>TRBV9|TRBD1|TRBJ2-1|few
CASSITFSGQGDYNEQFF
TGTGCCAGCAGCATAACATTTTCGGGACAGGGGGACTACAATGAGCAGTTCTTC
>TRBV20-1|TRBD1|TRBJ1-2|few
CSAPVGGQGVDGYTF
TGCAGTGCCCCGGTGGGGGGACAGGGGGTTGATGGCTACACCTTC
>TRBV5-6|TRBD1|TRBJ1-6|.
CASSRDREPSLHF
TGTGCCAGCAGCCGGGACAGGGAGCCCTCTCTCCACTTT
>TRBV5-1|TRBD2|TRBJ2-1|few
CASSFKPGLAGGLTYNEQFF
TGCGCCAGCAGCTTCAAACCGGGACTAGCGGGGGGGCTAACCTACAATGAGCAGTTCTTC
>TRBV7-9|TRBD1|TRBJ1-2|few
CASSLPGQGALTNYGYTF
TGTGCCAGCAGCTTACCGGGACAGGGGGCTCTCACTAACTATGGCTACACCTTC
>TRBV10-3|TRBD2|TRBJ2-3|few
CAISGASGGPLGDTQYF
TGTGCCATCAGTGGGGCTAGCGGGGGACCATTAGGGGATACGCAGTATTTT
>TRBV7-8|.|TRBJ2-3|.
CASTIGGSTDTQYF
TGTGCCAGCACGATCGGGGGAAGCACAGATACGCAGTATTTT
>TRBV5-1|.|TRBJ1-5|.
CASSLGTRGQPQHF
TGCGCCAGCAGCTTGGGCACGAGAGGACAGCCCCAGCATTTT
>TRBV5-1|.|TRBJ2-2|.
CASSLNWGNTGELFF
TGCGCCAGCAGCTTGAATTGGGGAAACACCGGGGAGCTGTTTTTT
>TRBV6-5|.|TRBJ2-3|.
CASSYSRGVGSPDTQYF
TGTGCCAGCAGTTACTCACGAGGGGTTGGTTCCCCAGATACGCAGTATTTT
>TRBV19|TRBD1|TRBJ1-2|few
CASSTLQGAYGYGYTF
TGTGCCAGTAGTACCCTACAGGGGGCATACGGCTATGGCTACACCTTC
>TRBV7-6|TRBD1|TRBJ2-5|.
CASSFSTGNQEAQYF
TGTGCCAGCAGCTTCTCGACAGGGAACCAAGAGGCCCAGTACTTC
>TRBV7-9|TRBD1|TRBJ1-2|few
CASSLLGGAMEGYTF
TGTGCCAGCAGCTTATTAGGGGGCGCAATGGAGGGCTACACCTTC
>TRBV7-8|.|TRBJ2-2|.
CASSLSHLDAGELFF
TGTGCCAGCAGCTTATCACACTTAGATGCCGGGGAGCTGTTTTTT
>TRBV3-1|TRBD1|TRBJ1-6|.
CASSQGPGGESPLHF
TGTGCCAGCAGCCAAGGGCCAGGGGGCGAATCACCCCTCCACTTT
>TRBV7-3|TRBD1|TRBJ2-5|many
CASSRTGGQETQYF
TGTGCCAGCAGCCGTACAGGGGGACAAGAGACCCAGTACTTC
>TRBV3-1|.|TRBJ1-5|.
CASSQDYDQPQHF
TGTGCCAGCAGCCAAGATTACGACCAGCCCCAGCATTTT
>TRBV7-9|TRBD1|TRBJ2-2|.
CASSLFGTGGYTGELFF
TGTGCCAGCAGCTTATTTGGGACAGGGGGTTACACCGGGGAGCTGTTTTTT
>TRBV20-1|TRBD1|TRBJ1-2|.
CSATDRDDYGYTF
TGCAGTGCCACGGACAGGGACGACTATGGCTACACCTTC
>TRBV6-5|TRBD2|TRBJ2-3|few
CASRQGLAGTDTQYF
TGTGCCAGCAGACAGGGACTAGCGGGCACAGATACGCAGTATTTT
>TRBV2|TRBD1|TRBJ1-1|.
CASMGQNSYAEAFF
TGTGCCAGCATGGGACAGAATTCTTACGCTGAAGCTTTCTTT